The TCR beta chain described here comes from a study of cytotoxic CD8 clonotypes in ibrutinib-treated CLL. The CDR3 sequence is 16 residues long. Germline V gives CDR1 MGHRA, CDR2 YSYEKL. V lost 3 bases and J lost 4; bases outside the gene matches: 10. Profiling relied on immunoSEQ multiplex PCR, and the TCRdb table lists in-frame clones only, not all of them. The sample lists roughly 300,000 clones; approximately 76% were seen once. The receptor was isolated from a human donor with chronic lymphocytic leukemia. This specimen consisted of PBMCs, obtained at disease progression, from a patient treated with ibrutinib. This chain links TRBV4-1 with TRBJ1-1; 8 nucleotides match TRBD1. DNA for the CDR3: TGCGCCAGCAGCCACCCTCGGGTAACAGGGGGCACTGAAGCTTTCTTT. Its translation is CASSHPRVTGGTEAFF.